The 26 T cell receptor beta chains given below trace back to one sample, sequenced in a study of T cells in Graves' hyperthyroidism and ophthalmopathy. Template material for amplifying TCR beta CDR3 regions consisted of RNA transcripts. A first-round RT-PCR of the TCR CDR3 used the HTBI primer set. MiXCR was run by TCRdb on the multiplex PCR reads, yielding one entry per CDR3 protein. The sample lists a few hundred thousand distinct CDR3 sequences; about 14% were seen once. What was sequenced was blood. Source of these receptors: a woman aged 40 to 55 with Graves' hyperthyroidism.

This clonotype was detected ten times or more. The chain carries TRBV20-1 and TRBJ2-3; D is unclear. CDR1 DFQATT and CDR2 SNEGSKA come from the germline V gene (reference sequence). The CDR3 loop spans 14 amino acids. Trimming took off 6 bases at V and 0 bases at J, with 13 bases between the two ends. The CDR3 reads CSAKSGVSTDTQYF. DNA for the CDR3: TGCAGTGCCAAATCAGGTGTAAGCACAGATACGCAGTATTTT.

The chain uses TRBV5-4 and TRBJ2-1; possibly TRBD1 for D (6 bases). The CDR3 sequence is 16 residues long. The germline V gene encodes CDR1 SGHNT and CDR2 YYREEE (reference sequence). Trimming removed 1 base from V and 3 bases from J, with 14 bases in between. In DNA, the CDR3 is TGTGCCAGCAGCTTGACTGGACAGAGTTTCTACAATGAGCAGTTCTTC. This gives the protein CASSLTGQSFYNEQFF.

This clonotype has ten or more counts. The gene calls are TRBV28 and TRBJ2-5, with D possibly being TRBD2 (5 bases). Trimming took off 5 bases at V and 3 bases at J, with 13 bases between the two ends. The CDR3 length is 14 residues. Per germline, CDR1 MDHEN and CDR2 SYDVKM. Written as DNA, the CDR3 is TGTGCCAGCAGTCTCCACCGGGATAAAGAGACCCAGTACTTC. Protein sequence: CASSLHRDKETQYF. The variable domain in full, with the rest retrieved from reference TRBV28 and TRBJ2-5, is DVKVTQSSRYLVKRTGEKVFLECVQDMDHENMFWYRQDPGLGLRLIYFSYDVKMKEKGDIPEGYSVSREKKERFSLILESASTNQTSMYLCASSLHRDKETQYFGPGTRLLVL.

This clonotype was recorded at least ten times. This sequence joins TRBV29-1 and TRBJ2-6, with 7 nucleotides matching TRBD1. The CDR3 loop spans 18 amino acids. Germline CDR1 reads SQVTM; CDR2 reads ANQGSEA. The trim removed 5 bases at V and 0 bases at J, leaving 13 bases unmatched. CDR3 in amino acids: CSVSTGTASSSGANVLTF. The CDR3 DNA is TGCAGCGTTTCGACCGGGACAGCCAGTTCCTCTGGGGCCAACGTCCTGACTTTC.

In this sample, this clonotype turned up many times. The chain has TRBV28 and TRBJ2-5; TRBD1 agrees at 7 bases. V was clipped by 2 bases and J by 3 bases; unmatched bases: 9. CDR1 is MDHEN and CDR2 is SYDVKM in the germline V gene. There are 16 residues in the CDR3. The CDR3 DNA is TGTGCCAGCAGTTTAGTTCCTTCAGGGGGAGAAGAGACCCAGTACTTC. This gives the protein CASSLVPSGGEETQYF.

This clonotype was counted many times. The chain carries TRBV28 and TRBJ2-7, with TRBD1 as a possible D gene (6 bases). CDR1 is MDHEN, CDR2 SYDVKM, per germline. This CDR3 region has 13 residues. V lost 1 base and J 6 bases, leaving 10 bases between the germline ends. The CDR3 here is CASSLSGGSEQYF. The CDR3 DNA follows: TGTGCCAGCAGTTTATCTGGGGGCAGCGAGCAGTACTTC.

The sample holds many counts of this clonotype. The V gene is TRBV27, the J gene TRBJ2-1, with D perhaps TRBD1 or TRBD2 (5 bases each). Trimming pared 5 bases from V and 6 bases from J, leaving 14 bases between. Germline values: CDR1 MNHEY, CDR2 SMNVEV (reference sequence). CDR3 length: 14 amino acids. In DNA, the CDR3 is TGTGCCAGCAGTCGGGACCAGGTTGTCAATGAGCAGTTCTTC. Translated, it gives CASSRDQVVNEQFF.

This sequence joins TRBV12-3 or TRBV12-4 and TRBJ2-1; 10 positions match TRBD2. With 4 bases clipped from V and 9 bases from J, the junction kept 6 bases outside the gene matches. The CDR3 contains 14 residues. The DNA of the CDR3 is TGTGCCAGCAGTTCAGCGGGAGGGCCGGTTGAGCAGTTCTTC. Its protein product is CASSSAGGPVEQFF.

There are many counts of this clonotype. J is TRBJ2-1 and V is TRBV20-1; 7 bases match TRBD2. The CDR3 is made up of 18 amino acids. J was trimmed by 6 bases and V by 2 bases; bases with no gene match: 19. Germline assignment: CDR1 DFQATT and CDR2 SNEGSKA (reference sequence). CDR3 region: CSARNSLWEGRGFNEQFF. The DNA of the CDR3 is TGCAGTGCTAGAAATTCTTTGTGGGAGGGCCGAGGGTTCAATGAGCAGTTCTTC.

Ten or more counts support this clonotype. This chain's CDR3 is CASNFRTPNQPQHF. As DNA, the CDR3 is TGTGCCAGCAACTTCCGGACGCCCAATCAGCCCCAGCATTTT. This chain joins TRBV28 and TRBJ1-5; D ambiguous. Germline V lookup: CDR1 MDHEN, CDR2 SYDVKM. The V end lost 7 bases, the J end lost 3 bases, and 13 bases lay between the germline ends. The CDR3 contains 14 residues.

This clonotype was detected ten times or more. This sequence joins TRBV5-1 and TRBJ1-2; 7 bases align to TRBD1. The ends lost 4 bases at V and 4 bases at J; junction bases unmatched: 7. The CDR3 spans 14 residues. Germline values: CDR1 SGHRS, CDR2 YFSETQ. The CDR3 loop is CASSPGQASYGYTF. The CDR3 DNA reads TGCGCCAGCAGCCCCGGACAGGCTAGCTATGGCTACACCTTC.

This clonotype was found many times. This rearrangement joins TRBV3-1 to TRBJ1-5; no reliable D call. The ends were cut back, 3 bases at V and 6 bases at J, with 15 bases in the middle. Germline CDR1 and CDR2: LGHDT and YNNKEL (reference sequence). The CDR3 loop spans 15 amino acids. The CDR3 spells CASSQGSLQSQPQHF. The CDR3 nucleotides read TGTGCCAGCAGCCAGGGCAGCCTCCAGAGTCAGCCCCAGCATTTT.

About this clonotype itself: One end of the junction does not line up with germline, which may come from a read error. This chain joins TRBV30 and TRBJ1-1, with D possibly being TRBD1 (5 bases). Germline loops: CDR1 GTSNPN, CDR2 SVGIG (reference sequence). This CDR3 has 13 amino acids. The CDR3 nucleotides are TGTGCCTGGACAACAGGATTTCACACTGAAGCCTTCTTT. Its protein product is CAWTTGFHTEAFF.

The chain carries TRBV20-1 and TRBJ2-7, with 10 positions matching TRBD2. Germline V gene sequence: CDR1 DFQATT, CDR2 SNEGSKA (reference sequence). The CDR3 covers 12 residues. V dropped 7 bases and J dropped 4; count of bases not matched to a gene: 4. The CDR3 sequence is CSGGAGGYEQYF. CDR3 bases: TGCAGTGGTGGAGCGGGAGGGTACGAGCAGTACTTC.

V is TRBV11-1 and J is TRBJ2-7; unclear D gene. V was trimmed by 1 base and J by 4 bases, leaving 14 bases between them. The V gene's germline CDR1 is SGHAT and CDR2 FQDESV (reference sequence). The CDR3 extends over 15 amino acids. For the CDR3, the DNA is TGTGCCAGCAGCTTAGACCCCCCTCCCTTATACGAGCAGTACTTC. Translated, it gives CASSLDPPPLYEQYF.

The rearrangement uses TRBV6-2 or TRBV6-3 and TRBJ2-2, with D unclear. CDR3 length: 16 amino acids. V was pared by 0 bases and J by 6 bases, with 14 bases between. The germline CDR1 and CDR2 sequences are MNHEY and SVGEGT. The CDR3 spells CASSYSSSGRSGELFF. The CDR3, as DNA: TGTGCCAGCAGTTACTCGTCTAGTGGTAGGTCCGGGGAGCTGTTTTTT.

This rearrangement joins TRBV27 to TRBJ2-7; D ambiguous. V was cut by 5 bases and J by 4 bases, with 15 bases left in between. The CDR3 is 14 residues long. Per the germline V gene, CDR1 is MNHEY and CDR2 is SMNVEV (reference sequence). As DNA, the CDR3 is TGTGCCAGCAGTCCACAAGTTAAGGCATACGAGCAGTACTTC. Protein: CASSPQVKAYEQYF.

There are many counts of this clonotype. The rearrangement links TRBV2 to TRBJ1-1, with D tentatively TRBD1 (6 bases). The germline V gene encodes CDR1 SNHLY and CDR2 FYNNEI. The CDR3 length is 15 residues. V lost 1 base to trimming and J lost 1 base, with 10 bases between them. The CDR3 is CASSEGGAGNTEAFF. In DNA, the CDR3 is TGTGCCAGCAGTGAAGGGGGGGCGGGGAACACTGAAGCTTTCTTT.

This clonotype was detected a few times. The rearrangement joins TRBV19 to TRBJ2-3, with TRBD2 matching over 15 bases. Germline loops: CDR1 LNHDA, CDR2 SQIVND (reference sequence). The V gene end was trimmed by 6 bases and the J gene end by 6 bases; junction bases not matched to a gene: 10. The CDR3 is made up of 17 amino acids. The CDR3 DNA follows: TGTGCCAGTAGCACACCGGGACTAGCGGGAGGAGGGGATACGCAGTATTTT. It specifies CASSTPGLAGGGDTQYF.

The sample holds many counts of this clonotype. The chain is built from TRBV7-2 and TRBJ1-5, with 7 bases aligning to TRBD1. There are 15 residues in the CDR3. Trimming removed 5 bases from V and 1 base from J; junction bases left unmatched: 5. Germline V gene data show CDR1 as SGHTA and CDR2 as FQGNSA. The CDR3 reads CASSTGTVSNQPQHF. The DNA for the CDR3 is TGTGCCAGCAGCACCGGGACAGTCAGCAATCAGCCCCAGCATTTT.

At least ten counts were recorded for this clonotype. The chain has TRBV7-2 and TRBJ1-5; 7 bases fit TRBD1. This CDR3 has 14 residues. Germline trimming cut 5 bases from V and 4 bases from J; bases unmatched to any gene: 5. CDR1 is SGHTA, CDR2 FQGNSA, per germline. In DNA form, the CDR3 reads TGTGCCAGCAGCGCGGGACAGAGTAATCAGCCCCAGCATTTT. Translation gives CASSAGQSNQPQHF. Variable domain in full (rest from reference TRBV7-2 and TRBJ1-5): GAGVSQSPSNKVTEKGKDVELRCDPISGHTALYWYRQSLGQGLEFLIYFQGNSAPDKSGLPSDRFSAERTGGSVSTLTIQRTQQEDSAVYLCASSAGQSNQPQHFGDGTRLSIL.

This clonotype came up many times. The chain joins TRBV5-1 to TRBJ2-7, with TRBD1 matching 7 bases. Germline trimming cut 4 bases from V and 7 bases from J; bases unmatched to any gene: 2. Germline loops: CDR1 SGHRS, CDR2 YFSETQ. The CDR3 consists of 11 residues. The CDR3 loop is CASSVDREQYF. The CDR3 region has the DNA TGCGCCAGCAGCGTGGACAGGGAGCAGTACTTC.

This clonotype was detected ten times or more. The V and J genes are TRBV28 and TRBJ2-3; D is tentatively TRBD1 or TRBD2 (5 bases each). V lost 2 bases to trimming and J lost 4 bases, with 16 bases between them. The V gene's germline CDR1 is MDHEN and CDR2 SYDVKM. This CDR3 has 16 amino acids. This CDR3 reads CASSLEAGSSPDTQYF. DNA of the CDR3: TGTGCCAGCAGTTTAGAGGCAGGGAGTTCCCCAGATACGCAGTATTTT.

The J gene is TRBJ1-2, the V gene TRBV4-2; no clear D. Germline CDR1 LGHNA, CDR2 YNFKEQ. This CDR3 has 14 amino acids. Trimming left V 0 bases short and J 8 bases short, with 13 bases between. CDR3 coding DNA: TGTGCCAGCAGCCAAGAAGCCGATCGTGGCGGCTACACCTTC. It codes for CASSQEADRGGYTF.

The rearrangement joins TRBV29-1 to TRBJ2-2; possibly TRBD1 for D (5 bases). This CDR3 is 13 amino acids long. Germline CDR1 reads SQVTM; CDR2 reads ANQGSEA. V lost 7 bases to trimming and J lost 3 bases, with 12 bases between them. The CDR3, as DNA: TGCAGCGGTAGGGGTTTAGACACCGGGGAGCTGTTTTTT. It codes for CSGRGLDTGELFF.

In this sample, this clonotype turned up many times. The chain links TRBV30 to TRBJ1-1; D unresolved. The germline gives CDR1 GTSNPN, CDR2 SVGIG (reference sequence). The V and J ends lost 0 bases and 0 bases respectively, with 8 bases between them. The CDR3 is 14 amino acids. The CDR3 region has the DNA TGTGCCTGGAGTGTTACGGGGTTGAACACTGAAGCTTTCTTT. This sequence encodes CAWSVTGLNTEAFF.